Below, 20 T cell receptor beta chains from the same sample are listed, as sequenced in a study of tumor and adjacent non-tumor tissue in lung cancer. Three rounds of nested PCR, following a modified ARM-PCR protocol, produced the TCRbeta library. A single record per CDR3 protein comes from TCRdb applying MiXCR to the multiplex PCR reads. The sample includes under 95,000 distinct CDR3 sequences, more than 80% seen only once; the top ten take approximately 51%. This sample's RNA came from whole unsorted tissue. The normal lung tissue was taken more than 3 cm from the tumor edge. Sequencing input: distant non-tumor lung tissue. The receptor source for this set is a man between 60 and 70 years old with non-small cell lung cancer.

On this clonotype: At one boundary the junction diverges from the germline segment, which might be a read error. The chain couples TRBV20-1 to TRBJ1-3; D remains unclear. This CDR3 spans 11 amino acids. Germline V lookup: CDR1 DFQATT, CDR2 SNEGSKA (reference sequence). The chain's CDR3 is CSVRVFDTVYF. In DNA, the CDR3 is TGCAGTGTCAGAGTTTTTGACACCGTATATTTT.

In the case of this clonotype: This is likely a read error, given that the CDR3 carries no conserved phenylalanine or tryptophan at its end. The chain couples TRBV20-1 to TRBJ2-7, with D unclear. Germline CDR1 DFQATT, CDR2 SNEGSKA (reference sequence). The germline V and J ends were trimmed by 0 bases and 3 bases, with 12 bases remaining between them. CDR3 length: 14 residues. For the CDR3, the DNA is TGCAGTGCTAGAGACCTGAGAAGGGACTACGAGCAGTACTTA. Protein: CSARDLRRDYEQYL.

In its sample, this clonotype was seen once. The chain links TRBV11-1 to TRBJ2-5; D is unresolved. Germline CDR1 is SGHAT and CDR2 is FQDESV (reference sequence). This CDR3 comprises 14 residues. The DNA of the CDR3 is TGTGCTATCAGCTTTACACCGAGTGGAGAGACCCAGTACTTC. Its translation: CAISFTPSGETQYF.

In the case of this clonotype: In this CDR3 the conserved last residue, phenylalanine or tryptophan, is missing, so a read error is likely. No DNA is shown, since the ends of the CDR3 on it are uncertain; the CDR3 is the one TCRdb lists. The rearrangement links TRBV16 to TRBJ2-7; the tabulated D call, TRBD1, remains unverified against the DNA. The CDR3 is 14 residues long, counting both termini. Germline CDR1 is KGHSY and CDR2 is FQNENV. This CDR3 reads CASSPTGSEHEQYS.

A remark on this clonotype: The junction differs from germline at one of its ends, possibly a read error. The chain is built from TRBV11-2 and TRBJ1-4; TRBD1 matches 9 bases. Germline CDR1 is SGHAT and CDR2 is FQNNGV. The CDR3 extends over 14 amino acids. CDR3 bases: TGCGTCAGCAGCCTGGACAGGGGATTTGAAAAACTGTTTTTT. Protein sequence: CVSSLDRGFEKLFF.

The chain employs TRBV29-1 and TRBJ1-3, with D hard to call. This CDR3 spans 13 amino acids. Germline assignment: CDR1 SQVTM and CDR2 ANQGSEA. The V and J ends lost 3 bases and 0 bases respectively, with 6 bases between them. The CDR3 DNA sequence: TGCAGCGTTGATGACGGCTCTGGAAACACCATATATTTT. Its translation: CSVDDGSGNTIYF.

The chain has TRBV11-3 and TRBJ2-3; the D gene is possibly TRBD2 (6 bases). Germline V gives CDR1 SGHNT, CDR2 YENEEA. The length of the CDR3 is 12 residues. V gave up 2 bases and J gave up 14 bases, with 14 bases separating them. For the CDR3, the DNA is TGTGCCAGCAGCTTATGGGGGGTCAGTTGGTATTTT. The encoded protein is CASSLWGVSWYF.

V gene TRBV6-4 combines with J gene TRBJ2-1; 11 positions agree with TRBD2. This CDR3 is built from 15 residues. Germline-derived CDR1 and CDR2 are MRHNA and SNTAGT. Unmatched junction bases numbered 5, after V lost 4 bases and J lost 6 bases. The CDR3 sequence is CASSGSSGGINEQFF. For the CDR3, the DNA is TGTGCCAGCAGTGGCTCTAGCGGGGGGATCAATGAGCAGTTCTTC.

A note on this clonotype: At one boundary the junction diverges from the germline segment, which might be a read error. V gene TRBV11-1 combines with J gene TRBJ2-1; D possibly corresponds to TRBD2 (6 bases). Per the germline V gene, CDR1 is SGHAT and CDR2 is FQDESV (reference sequence). CDR3 size: 15 residues. The CDR3 is CARSSPSGGMYEQFF. The CDR3 DNA follows: TGTGCCAGAAGCTCCCCTAGTGGGGGGATGTATGAGCAGTTCTTC.

About this clonotype itself: The junction and the germline gene differ at one end; a read error may be behind it. The rearrangement links TRBV7-8 to TRBJ2-1; 12 bases line up with TRBD2. Germline V lookup: CDR1 SGHVS, CDR2 FQNEAQ. The CDR3 has 16 amino acids. The CDR3 protein is CVSSLGLAGTYNEQFF. Here the CDR3 DNA reads TGTGTCAGCAGCTTAGGACTAGCGGGAACCTACAATGAGCAGTTTTTC.

The rearrangement joins TRBV6-5 to TRBJ2-7; the match to TRBD1 covers 7 bases. CDR1 MNHEY and CDR2 SVGAGI come from the germline V gene. The CDR3 length is 15 residues. V gave up 0 bases and J gave up 7 bases; unmatched junction bases: 9. The CDR3 sequence: CASSYSGDSSHEQYF. CDR3 in DNA: TGTGCCAGCAGTTACTCAGGGGACAGTTCCCATGAGCAGTACTTC.

This chain connects TRBV11-2 to TRBJ2-5, with TRBD1 identical over 7 bases. V was pared by 6 bases and J by 4 bases, with 8 bases of the junction left unmatched. The CDR3 totals 14 residues. Per the germline V gene, CDR1 is SGHAT and CDR2 is FQNNGV. CDR3 in DNA: TGTGCCAGCAGTTCCGGACAGGTTGGAGAGACCCAGTACTTC. This gives the protein CASSSGQVGETQYF.

A remark on this clonotype: One junction end does not reproduce the germline sequence, and a read error may be involved. V usage is TRBV5-4 and J usage is TRBJ2-5; either TRBD1 or TRBD2 may fit D (5 bases each). The CDR3 extends over 14 amino acids. Germline CDR1 SGHNT, CDR2 YYREEE (reference sequence). The CDR3 region has the DNA TGTGCCACCAGCGAACCAGGGAGAGGGGAGACCCAGTACTTC. It specifies CATSEPGRGETQYF.

This clonotype has a single count. This could be a read error, since a much larger clone is one nucleotide away. The chain employs TRBV12-3 or TRBV12-4 and TRBJ1-2; D not resolved. Trimming pared 7 bases from V and 7 bases from J, leaving 10 bases between. The CDR3 totals 11 residues. This chain's CDR3 is CASTDRCGYTF. The DNA for the CDR3 is TGTGCCAGCACAGACCGCTGTGGCTACACCTTC.

The CDR3 loop reads CATSDRVGDYEQYF. The CDR3 nucleotides are TGTGCCACCAGTGACCGGGTGGGGGACTACGAGCAGTACTTC. J is TRBJ2-7 and V is TRBV24-1, with D perhaps given as TRBD1 or TRBD2 (5 bases each). The CDR3 loop spans 14 amino acids. Germline V gene data show CDR1 as KGHDR and CDR2 as SFDVKD. Trimming cost V 4 bases and J 3 bases, with 12 bases left between them.

The rearrangement joins TRBV20-1 to TRBJ2-7; D is perhaps TRBD2 (6 bases). The germline gives CDR1 DFQATT, CDR2 SNEGSKA (reference sequence). The CDR3 runs to 15 residues. Trimming removed 1 base at V and 9 bases at J, with 22 bases between. The CDR3 DNA follows: TGCAGTGCTAGAGGCGGTAGCGGACTGTTGGGCGTGCAGTACTTC. Translating it yields CSARGGSGLLGVQYF.

A remark on this clonotype: A read error may produce the germline difference seen at one junction end. The CDR3 loop is CASSFQERQQETQYF. The CDR3 region has the DNA TGTGCCAGCAGTTTTCAGGAGCGACAACAAGAGACCCAGTACTTT. The rearrangement joins TRBV6-5 to TRBJ2-5; D is unclear. The CDR3 has 15 amino acids. Germline V gives CDR1 MNHEY, CDR2 SVGAGI.

The V and J genes are TRBV11-3 and TRBJ2-3, with 8 bases identical to TRBD2. CDR3 length: 13 amino acids. V was pared by 6 bases and J by 4 bases, with 3 bases of the junction left unmatched. Per germline, CDR1 SGHNT and CDR2 YENEEA. The CDR3 nucleotides are TGTGCCAGCAGTTTCGGGGGGGCAGATACGCAGTATTTT. Its protein is CASSFGGADTQYF.

A note on this clonotype: Without the conserved terminal phenylalanine or tryptophan, this CDR3 likely stems from a read error. The chain uses TRBV5-4 and TRBJ2-7; D is possibly TRBD2 (6 bases). This CDR3 has 14 amino acids. Germline CDR1 and CDR2: SGHNT and YYREEE (reference sequence). The chain's CDR3 is CAISLNGGPYEQYI. As DNA, the CDR3 is TGTGCCATCAGCTTGAACGGGGGACCCTACGAGCAGTACATC.

As regards this clonotype: Given a much more abundant clone one base away, this may be a read error. The chain joins TRBV12-3 or TRBV12-4 to TRBJ2-1, with no clear D. The V gene lost 2 bases and the J gene lost 7 bases, with 6 bases spanning the gap. The CDR3 has 12 residues. The CDR3 nucleotides read TGTGCCAGCAGTTTATTGTGGAATGAGCAGTTCTTC. Translated, it gives CASSLLWNEQFF.